The T cell receptor beta chain described here comes from a study of T cell repertoires in cytomegalovirus infection (dated by TCRdb to between 2018 and 2021). Background for the entire study: Donor HLA type was relevant to the analysis, because carriage of CMV infection together with the matching HLA type was indicated by public TCR beta signatures.

The paper's findings and limits, for the study overall: In both this cohort and an independent cohort of 300 to 450 donors, the cumulative frequency of public TCR beta family members distinguished carriers of CMV infection plus the relevant HLA type. In the ex vivo response, HLA-C-restricted CMV-specific TCR beta clonotypes were dominant, and in two of eight donors the single most frequent clonotype came from this HLA-C-restricted group.

The table lists this clonotype with a few counts. What antigen it recognizes has not been identified. It has no much larger one-base neighbor in the sample; base qualities were not kept. The germline V gene (reference sequence) provides CDR1 DFQATT and CDR2 SNEGSKA. Spanning cysteine to phenylalanine, the CDR3 consists of 15 amino acids. The CDR3 DNA has 45 bases and is translated from base 1. Trimming removed 1 base from V and 5 bases from J; the gene matches leave 7 bases unexplained. Sequencing took place on an Illumina HiSeq 1500. TCRdb's own reprocessing of the public reads used fastp at Q25 and MiXCR and kept productive beta chains. Each entry is one CDR3 protein sequence, shown with its most common DNA and genes. The sample contains under 200,000 distinct CDR3 sequences, nearly 9.5% of them found a single time. The ten largest account for approximately 4.6% of the sample.

The TCR comes from a human donor in good health (CMV status not recorded). Some clones in this sample may be carry-over from other donors' samples. The material sequenced was PBMCs. The rearrangement joined TRBV20-1 to TRBJ2-3; 9 bases in the middle match TRBD2. The bases read TGCAGTGCTAGAGTGATGGCGGGGGGGCTAGATACGCAGTATTTT. This gives the protein CSARVMAGGLDTQYF.